Included here is one TCR beta chain sequence, with context. The data were taken from a study of blood T cell repertoires in COVID-19. Across the whole study: COVID-19 samples collected from the United States, Italy and Spain covered acute and convalescent phases. T cells, B-cell-depleted T cells, or PBMCs supplied cDNA or gDNA.

Clones were read by immunoSEQ multiplex PCR, and TCRdb kept only the in-frame ones, dropping some. This table has more than 85,000 clones, roughly 85% appearing once. The trim removed 4 bases at V and 2 bases at J, leaving 4 bases unmatched. CDR1 SGDLS and CDR2 YYNGEE come from the germline V gene. This CDR3 spans 15 amino acids. The sequenced sample consisted of peripheral blood. This receptor was identified in a man aged 50 to 60 with acute or convalescent COVID-19. V is TRBV9 and J is TRBJ1-5; 9 nucleotides align to TRBD1. The CDR3, as DNA: TGTGCCAGCAGCCCGGGACAGGGTGGCAATCAGCCCCAGCATTTT. It yields the protein CASSPGQGGNQPQHF.